This T cell receptor beta chain was found in a study of PD-1 blockade in classical Hodgkin lymphoma. The study, taken as a whole, reports: Possible causes of repertoire differences, disease activity or prior therapy, remain undefined. Those patients who began receiving nivolumab less than 1 year after ASCT had lower diversity, and they were excluded. Prior to therapy, complete responders displayed diversity much like that of newly diagnosed patients.

Germline lookup yields CDR1 MRHNA and CDR2 SNTAGT. This CDR3 comprises 10 residues. As concerns this clone: Its target is unknown.

There was relapse after autologous stem cell transplantation in every patient, and there was variation in brentuximab vedotin exposure. Patients reached a best response of complete response, partial response or progressive disease. TCRdb keeps only in-frame clones here, not all; method: immunoSEQ multiplex PCR. The table shows 25,000 to 35,000 clones, with 65% to 75% occurring only once. The source was peripheral blood mononuclear cells (PBMCs), collected before the second cycle of nivolumab. The origin of this receptor is a human donor with classical Hodgkin lymphoma. The rearrangement uses TRBV6-4 and TRBJ2-7; D is ambiguous. The CDR3 sequence: CASSDMRSFV. CDR3 in DNA: TGTGCCAGCAGTGACATGAGAAGCTTCGTC.